One and the same sample provided the 22 T cell receptor beta chains below, sequenced in a study of T cells in Graves' hyperthyroidism and ophthalmopathy (dated by TCRdb to the late 2010s). The library was generated by multiplex PCR. For sequencing, an Illumina HiSeq 2000 was employed. The TCR beta CDR3 regions were amplified from the RNA transcripts. The first round of RT-PCR for the TCR CDR3 was performed with the HTBI primer set and the Qiagen OneStep RT-PCR kit. In-frame beta chains were kept once TCRdb had trimmed the public reads at Q25 with fastp and called clones with MiXCR. Each entry is one CDR3 protein sequence, shown with its most common DNA and genes. The sample includes under 350,000 distinct CDR3 sequences, with around a sixth observed a single time. Under 55% of the sample is held by the ten biggest clonotypes. The sequencing sample was made of blood. The receptor set was obtained from a woman between 45 and 65 years old with Graves' hyperthyroidism.

This clonotype showed up many times. The rearrangement links TRBV13 to TRBJ2-5; TRBD1 matches at 9 bases. Unmatched junction bases numbered 9, after V lost 0 bases and J lost 4 bases. The CDR3 totals 17 residues. CDR1 PRHDT and CDR2 FYEKMQ come from the germline V gene (reference sequence). The chain's CDR3 is CASSLGPGTGKGETQYF. The DNA for the CDR3 is TGTGCCAGCAGCTTAGGCCCAGGGACAGGGAAGGGAGAGACCCAGTACTTC. Supplemented by reference TRBV13 and TRBJ2-5, the full variable domain reads AAGVIQSPRHLIKEKRETATLKCYPIPRHDTVYWYQQGPGQDPQFLISFYEKMQSDKGSIPDRFSAQQFSDYHSELNMSSLELGDSALYFCASSLGPGTGKGETQYFGPGTRLLVL.

The J gene is TRBJ2-2, the V gene TRBV7-3; 8 nucleotides align to TRBD2. The CDR3 totals 15 residues. CDR1 is SGHTA and CDR2 is FQGTGA in the germline V gene. V was clipped by 3 bases and J by 6 bases; unmatched bases: 6. CDR3 nucleotides: TGTGCCAGCAGCTTTAACCGGGAGGGCCCCGGGGAGCTGTTTTTT. It specifies CASSFNREGPGELFF. The full variable domain, in which reference TRBV7-3 and TRBJ2-2 provide the parts outside the CDR3, is GAGVSQTPSNKVTEKGKYVELRCDPISGHTALYWYRQSLGQGPEFLIYFQGTGAADDSGLPNDRFFAVRPEGSVSTLKIQRTERGDSAVYLCASSFNREGPGELFFGEGSRLTVL.

The chain uses TRBV29-1 and TRBJ2-7; D is unresolved. V was clipped by 5 bases and J by 3 bases, with 2 bases between them. This CDR3 region has 9 residues. CDR1 and CDR2 (germline): SQVTM, ANQGSEA. CDR3 sequence reads: CSVFYEQYV. In nucleotides, the CDR3 is TGCAGCGTTTTCTACGAGCAGTACGTC.

This clonotype was counted at least ten times. This chain links TRBV6-1 with TRBJ1-2, with D tentatively TRBD1 (5 bases). V lost 10 bases to trimming and J lost 3 bases, with 15 bases between them. This CDR3 has 13 residues. Germline V gene data show CDR1 as MNHNS and CDR2 as SASEGT. CDR3 in DNA: TGTGCCACCTCCCCGGGACGGTACTATGGCTACACCTTC. It encodes CATSPGRYYGYTF.

The chain links TRBV29-1 to TRBJ2-3, with 8 positions matching TRBD2. V lost 3 bases and J lost 0; bases outside the gene matches: 5. From germline, CDR1 is SQVTM and CDR2 ANQGSEA. There are 15 residues in the CDR3. CDR3 sequence reads: CSVEVASGSTDTQYF. The CDR3 DNA reads as TGCAGCGTTGAGGTGGCTAGCGGGAGCACAGATACGCAGTATTTT.

This chain uses TRBV18 with TRBJ2-7, with D tentatively TRBD1 (6 bases). The CDR3 runs to 14 residues. CDR1 is KGHSH and CDR2 is LQKENI in the germline V gene. V lost 5 bases to trimming and J lost 0 bases, with 11 bases between them. In nucleotides, the CDR3 is TGTGCCAGCTCATTACAGGGAAACTCCTACGAGCAGTACGTC. The encoded protein is CASSLQGNSYEQYV.

This clonotype was observed many times. The genes are TRBV2 and TRBJ1-5, with 7 positions matching TRBD1. The CDR3 loop spans 15 amino acids. Per the germline V gene, CDR1 is SNHLY and CDR2 is FYNNEI. Trimming took 8 bases from V and 2 from J; bases not matched to a gene: 9. CDR3 nucleotides: TGTGCCAGCGGTCTGAAAGGGGGCGGCAATCAGCCCCAGCATTTT. Its protein product is CASGLKGGGNQPQHF.

The chain uses TRBV6-4 and TRBJ2-2; the match to TRBD2 covers 8 bases. The CDR3 has 14 residues. V was clipped by 6 bases and J by 4 bases; unmatched bases: 4. The V gene's germline CDR1 is MRHNA and CDR2 SNTAGT. CDR3 nucleotide sequence: TGTGCCAGCAGCCGACTAGCGAGCACCGGGGAGCTGTTTTTT. The encoded protein is CASSRLASTGELFF.

This clonotype has a handful of counts. This chain connects TRBV5-1 to TRBJ2-2; possible D gene TRBD1, 6 bases. Germline V gene lookup returns CDR1 SGHRS and CDR2 YFSETQ. V dropped 1 base and J dropped 4 bases, with 14 bases sitting between them. This CDR3 has 16 amino acids. CDR3 amino acids: CASSLSYRAGTGELFF. In DNA form, the CDR3 reads TGCGCCAGCAGCTTGTCTTACAGGGCGGGCACCGGGGAGCTGTTTTTT.

V gene TRBV20-1 combines with J gene TRBJ2-1; TRBD2 matches at 15 bases. CDR1 DFQATT and CDR2 SNEGSKA come from the germline V gene (reference sequence). Trimming removed 1 base from V and 0 bases from J; junction bases left unmatched: 1. This CDR3 is built from 17 residues. CDR3 in amino acids: CSARGTSGRGSYNEQFF. In DNA, the CDR3 is TGCAGTGCTAGAGGGACTAGCGGGAGGGGCTCCTACAATGAGCAGTTCTTC.

This clonotype was seen repeatedly, ten times or more. The chain combines TRBV28 with TRBJ2-5; no definite D call. This CDR3 has 13 residues. Germline CDR1 and CDR2: MDHEN and SYDVKM. V was pared by 2 bases and J by 7 bases, with 11 bases between. Here the CDR3 DNA reads TGTGCCAGCAGTTTACTAGTAACGGGGACCCAGTACTTC. Its translation: CASSLLVTGTQYF. The whole variable domain, filled in from reference TRBV28 and TRBJ2-5, reads DVKVTQSSRYLVKRTGEKVFLECVQDMDHENMFWYRQDPGLGLRLIYFSYDVKMKEKGDIPEGYSVSREKKERFSLILESASTNQTSMYLCASSLLVTGTQYFGPGTRLLVL.

This clonotype was observed many times. V and J are TRBV7-3 and TRBJ2-3; 7 nucleotides align to TRBD1. Unmatched junction bases numbered 5, after V lost 4 bases and J lost 4 bases. The CDR3 covers 14 residues. Germline V gene lookup returns CDR1 SGHTA and CDR2 FQGTGA. The CDR3: CASSSGQDADTQYF. The CDR3 nucleotides read TGTGCCAGCAGCTCAGGACAGGACGCAGATACGCAGTATTTT.

The rearrangement joins TRBV10-3 to TRBJ1-6; D call uncertain. The V gene's germline CDR1 is ENHRY and CDR2 SYGVKD. Trimming pared 7 bases from V and 9 bases from J, leaving 16 bases between. The length of the CDR3 is 14 residues. CDR3: CAINLDGVGSPLHF. CDR3 nucleotides: TGTGCCATCAATCTCGACGGGGTTGGTTCACCCCTCCACTTT.

The table lists this clonotype with many counts. The J gene is TRBJ1-4, the V gene TRBV18; no firm D call. The germline CDR1 and CDR2 sequences are KGHSH and LQKENI. The CDR3 is 15 amino acids. The V gene lost 3 bases and the J gene lost 1 base, with 9 bases spanning the gap. The CDR3 DNA follows: TGTGCCAGCTCACCGAGACAAGAAACTAATGAAAAACTGTTTTTT. It codes for CASSPRQETNEKLFF.

At least ten counts were recorded for this clonotype. The chain is built from TRBV30 and TRBJ2-1; the D gene is possibly TRBD2 (6 bases). V dropped 2 bases and J dropped 9 bases, with 17 bases sitting between them. The CDR3 spans 14 residues. Germline V gene data show CDR1 as GTSNPN and CDR2 as SVGIG (reference sequence). The CDR3 loop is CAWSIGGKRVEQFF. CDR3 sequence (DNA): TGTGCCTGGAGTATTGGCGGGAAGAGGGTTGAGCAGTTCTTC.

In this sample, this clonotype turned up a few times. V gene TRBV19 combines with J gene TRBJ2-2; unclear D gene. CDR1 is LNHDA, CDR2 SQIVND, per germline (reference sequence). The CDR3 has 16 amino acids. V was clipped by 3 bases and J by 0 bases, with 11 bases between them. The CDR3 region is CASSMSQAANTGELFF. The CDR3 nucleotides are TGTGCCAGTAGTATGTCCCAGGCGGCGAACACCGGGGAGCTGTTTTTT.

This clonotype has more than one count but fewer than ten. In nucleotides, the CDR3 is TGTGCCAGCAGCTTTAATGGGGGGACCGAGACCCAGTACTTC. Encoded protein: CASSFNGGTETQYF. V is TRBV7-3 and J is TRBJ2-5; D might be TRBD2 (6 bases). V dropped 3 bases and J dropped 5 bases, with 13 bases sitting between them. The germline CDR1 and CDR2 sequences are SGHTA and FQGTGA. The CDR3 is 14 amino acids.

This clonotype was seen repeatedly, ten times or more. This chain joins TRBV11-3 and TRBJ2-1; 10 bases map to TRBD2. CDR1 and CDR2 (germline): SGHNT, YENEEA. CDR3 length: 15 residues. Unmatched junction bases numbered 4, after V lost 3 bases and J lost 5 bases. CDR3 amino acids: CASSFSSGSNNEQFF. In DNA form, the CDR3 reads TGTGCCAGCAGCTTCTCTAGCGGGAGCAACAATGAGCAGTTCTTC.

This clonotype appeared many times. The genes are TRBV27 and TRBJ1-1, with a tentative D call TRBD1 (6 bases). The CDR3 totals 13 residues. Trimming pared 5 bases from V and 7 bases from J, leaving 14 bases between. CDR1 is MNHEY, CDR2 SMNVEV, per germline (reference sequence). CDR3: CASSQQGDDEAFF. CDR3 DNA: TGTGCCAGCAGTCAACAGGGCGATGATGAAGCTTTCTTT.

This clonotype was seen many times. The chain uses TRBV20-1 and TRBJ2-1, with D uncertain. Trimming pared 1 base from V and 8 bases from J, leaving 18 bases between. In germline, CDR1 is DFQATT, CDR2 SNEGSKA (reference sequence). The CDR3 extends over 15 amino acids. This chain's CDR3 is CSARGSRGRVDEQFF. The CDR3 DNA sequence: TGCAGTGCTAGAGGTAGTCGCGGTAGGGTCGATGAGCAGTTCTTC.

On this clonotype itself: An end of the junction differs from the germline gene, which may be a read error. The chain carries TRBV20-1 and TRBJ2-3; 7 nucleotides match TRBD2. This CDR3 region has 14 residues. Germline V gives CDR1 DFQATT, CDR2 SNEGSKA (reference sequence). The CDR3, as DNA: TGCAGTGCTAGCGCTAGCGGACCCACAGATACACAGTATTTT. As protein: CSASASGPTDTQYF.

This clonotype was recorded a few times. This chain links TRBV5-1 with TRBJ1-1; tentatively, D is TRBD1 (6 bases). The V gene's germline CDR1 is SGHRS and CDR2 YFSETQ. Deletions cut 4 bases from V and 8 bases from J, with 15 bases between. This CDR3 comprises 13 residues. The CDR3 spells CASSITGTGEAFF. DNA for the CDR3: TGCGCCAGCAGCATTACAGGGACGGGGGAAGCTTTCTTT.